What follows is one T cell receptor (beta chain) and its context. Its antigen is not known. As originally analysed: Productive clonotypes were detectable down to 2.59 x 10-5 frequency. Sequenced by immunoSEQ multiplex PCR; TCRdb stores in-frame clones only, minus some. V, J and clone size reflect that table, while D and trimming were determined from the DNA. The sample consists of about 33,000 clones, nearly 90% of them appearing once. This sample stems from a study of STAT5B mutations in CD4+ large granular lymphocyte leukemia. The CDR3 has 15 amino acids. Trimming shortened V by 3 bases and J by 2 bases, and 11 bases separated the two germline ends. Per germline, CDR1 SGHRS and CDR2 YFSETQ. General study results and limits: Patient CD4-sorted repertoires looked more clonal than healthy CD4+ repertoires, even without putative leukemic clones.

Sequenced: CD4+ T cells from blood buffy coats. The receptor was isolated from a human donor in good health. J is TRBJ1-4 and V is TRBV5-1; D call uncertain. The CDR3 bases are TGCGCCAGCAGCTCCTTAGGGCGGACTAATGAAAAACTGTTTTTT. Translation: CASSSLGRTNEKLFF.